The rows below give T cell receptor beta chains drawn from one sample of a study of OX40 agonist ivuxolimab in advanced cancers. Profiled with immunoSEQ multiplex PCR; TCRdb holds only in-frame clones, not every one. The table records under 20,000 clones, 65% to 90% of them present only once. The source material was CD4+ or CD8+ T cells sorted from blood, sampled in a trial of the OX40 agonist ivuxolimab. The receptors originated from an adult with an advanced solid tumor such as melanoma, head and neck, liver or kidney cancer. Each CDR3 is given with its conserved first and last residue. Fields, in order: D gene, J gene, V gene, CDR3 protein. D genes are given only for firm matches.

TRBD1,TRBJ1-5,TRBV2,CASLRDRTNQPQHF
TRBD1,TRBJ1-4,TRBV5-1,CASSRGQSYEKLFF
.,TRBJ2-3,TRBV5-1,CASRRGMRDGTDTQYF
TRBD1,TRBJ1-5,TRBV19,CASSPQGVRSNQPQHF
.,TRBJ2-5,TRBV5-4,CASSRAEAETQYF
TRBD1,TRBJ1-2,TRBV5-5,CASSGTGYGYTF
.,TRBJ1-1,TRBV6-5,CASSPIPSTEAFF
.,TRBJ1-2,TRBV15,CATSRVDSNYGYTF
.,TRBJ1-5,TRBV28,CASRALRQPQHF
.,TRBJ2-1,TRBV9,CASSVEGQRLHNEQFF
TRBD1,TRBJ1-1,TRBV5-6,CASSFFQDREAEAFF
.,TRBJ1-6,TRBV6-6,CASSYRPAVNSPLHF
.,TRBJ2-5,TRBV23-1,CASRRPRQPCRTQYF
.,TRBJ2-5,TRBV21-1,CASSKVGGRAWETQYF
TRBD2,TRBJ2-3,TRBV18,CASSELAGYTDTQYF
TRBD2,TRBJ2-5,TRBV5-1,CASSLAGTGGLQETQYF
TRBD1,TRBJ2-1,TRBV7-6,CASSTYGTANNEQFF
TRBD1,TRBJ2-7,TRBV6-6,CAGAPTGNSYEQYF
TRBD2,TRBJ2-3,TRBV6-1,CASSEARGRSTDTQYF
TRBD1,TRBJ2-5,TRBV5-8,CASSLGTGAQETQYF
.,TRBJ1-5,TRBV6-6,CASTTPGQPQHF
TRBD1,TRBJ1-4,TRBV28,CASSPGGSLREKLFF
.,TRBJ1-2,TRBV5-6,CASSPPGIYGYTF